The 6 T cell receptor beta chains presented below share a single source sample, sequenced in a study of blood T cell repertoires in COVID-19. Assay: immunoSEQ multiplex PCR; the TCRdb copy retains only in-frame clones and omits some. The repertoire includes roughly 330,000 clones, around 90% of them detected once, and 5% sits in the top ten. The sample taken for sequencing was PBMCs or T cells enriched from blood (not recorded which). The receptors stem from a man between 25 and 39 years old who had recovered from COVID-19.

This chain uses TRBV5-4 with TRBJ2-1, with TRBD2 matching 8 bases. The ends lost 1 base at V and 5 bases at J; junction bases unmatched: 5. This CDR3 contains 15 residues. Per germline, CDR1 SGHNT and CDR2 YYREEE (reference sequence). CDR3 amino acids: CASSLTRGGNNEQFF. The CDR3 DNA sequence: TGTGCCAGCAGCTTGACCCGCGGGGGGAACAATGAGCAGTTCTTC.

The rearrangement links TRBV7-9 to TRBJ2-2; 7 bases are a match to TRBD1. The CDR3 totals 15 residues. Unmatched junction bases numbered 10, after V lost 10 bases and J lost 2 bases. Germline V gene data show CDR1 as SEHNR and CDR2 as FQNEAQ (reference sequence). CDR3 coding DNA: TGTGCCATCCCGTTACGGGACAGTAACACCGGGGAGCTGTTTTTT. This codes for CAIPLRDSNTGELFF.

The chain recombines TRBV30 with TRBJ2-7; tentative D call: TRBD1 (7 bases). V lost 0 bases and J lost 2, with 11 bases in between. The germline CDR1 and CDR2 sequences are GTSNPN and SVGIG (reference sequence). This CDR3 is 14 amino acids long. The CDR3: CAWSVQGGTYEQYF. The DNA for the CDR3 is TGTGCCTGGAGTGTGCAGGGGGGTACCTACGAGCAGTACTTC. The full variable domain, its missing parts supplied by reference TRBV30 and TRBJ2-7, is SQTIHQWPATLVQPVGSPLSLECTVEGTSNPNLYWYRQAAGRGLQLLFYSVGIGQISSEVPQNLSASRPQDRQFILSSKKLLLSDSGFYLCAWSVQGGTYEQYFGPGTRLTVT.

The table lists this clone with a few counts. This chain links TRBV11-3 with TRBJ1-1; possible D gene TRBD1, 5 bases. This CDR3 is 16 amino acids long. CDR1 and CDR2 from the germline V gene are SGHNT and YENEEA. V dropped 1 base and J dropped 13 bases, with 25 bases sitting between them. This CDR3 reads CASSLGALGGALKLFF. CDR3 DNA sequence: TGTGCCAGCAGCTTAGGGGCCCTCGGGGGAGCACTGAAGCTTTTCTTT.

The chain recombines TRBV11-2 with TRBJ2-7, with D possibly TRBD1 on 6 matching bases. CDR3 length: 15 amino acids. Germline assignment: CDR1 SGHAT and CDR2 FQNNGV. Trimming removed 7 bases at V and 0 bases at J, with 16 bases between. This CDR3 reads CASTDSDRSSYEQYF. CDR3 coding DNA: TGTGCCAGCACCGACTCAGACAGGAGCTCCTACGAGCAGTACTTC.

This sequence joins TRBV28 and TRBJ1-5; D might be TRBD1 (6 bases). V was trimmed by 5 bases and J by 0 bases, leaving 14 bases between them. Germline lookup yields CDR1 MDHEN and CDR2 SYDVKM. The CDR3 length is 16 residues. CDR3 sequence: CASSTAGTYSNQPQHF. CDR3 nucleotides: TGTGCCAGCAGTACCGCCGGGACATATAGCAATCAGCCCCAGCATTTT.